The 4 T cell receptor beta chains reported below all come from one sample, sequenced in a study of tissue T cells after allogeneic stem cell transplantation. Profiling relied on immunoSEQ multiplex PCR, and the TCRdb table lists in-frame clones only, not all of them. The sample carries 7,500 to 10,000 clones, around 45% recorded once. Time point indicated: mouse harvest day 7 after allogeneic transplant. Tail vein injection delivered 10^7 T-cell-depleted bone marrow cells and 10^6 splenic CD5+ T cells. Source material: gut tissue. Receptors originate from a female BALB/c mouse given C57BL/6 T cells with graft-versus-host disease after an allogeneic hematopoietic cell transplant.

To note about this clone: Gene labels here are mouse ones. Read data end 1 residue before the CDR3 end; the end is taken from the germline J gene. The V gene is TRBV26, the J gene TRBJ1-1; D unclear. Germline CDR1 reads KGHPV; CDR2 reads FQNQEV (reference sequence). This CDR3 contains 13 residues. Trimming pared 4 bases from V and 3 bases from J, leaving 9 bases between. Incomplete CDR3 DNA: TGTGCCAGCAGTCGAGGGTTGGACACAGAAGTCTTC. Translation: CASSRGLDTEVF. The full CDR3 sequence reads CASSRGLDTEVFF.

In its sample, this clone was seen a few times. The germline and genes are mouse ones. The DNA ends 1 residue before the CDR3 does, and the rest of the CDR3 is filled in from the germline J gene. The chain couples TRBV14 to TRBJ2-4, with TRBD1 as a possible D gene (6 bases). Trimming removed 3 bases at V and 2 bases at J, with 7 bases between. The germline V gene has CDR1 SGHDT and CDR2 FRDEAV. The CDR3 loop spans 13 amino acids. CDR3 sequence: CASSWDIQNTLYF. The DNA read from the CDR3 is TGTGCCAGCAGTTGGGACATTCAAAACACCTTGTAC.

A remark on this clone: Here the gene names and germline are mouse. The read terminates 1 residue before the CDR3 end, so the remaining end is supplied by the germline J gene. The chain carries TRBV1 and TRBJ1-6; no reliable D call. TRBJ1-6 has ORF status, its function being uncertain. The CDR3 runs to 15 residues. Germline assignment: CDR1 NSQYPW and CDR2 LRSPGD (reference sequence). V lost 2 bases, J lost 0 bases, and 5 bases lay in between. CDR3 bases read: TGCACCTGCAGTGCACGGGATTCCTATAATTCGCCCCTCTAC. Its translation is CTCSARDSYNSPLY. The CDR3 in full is CTCSARDSYNSPLYF.

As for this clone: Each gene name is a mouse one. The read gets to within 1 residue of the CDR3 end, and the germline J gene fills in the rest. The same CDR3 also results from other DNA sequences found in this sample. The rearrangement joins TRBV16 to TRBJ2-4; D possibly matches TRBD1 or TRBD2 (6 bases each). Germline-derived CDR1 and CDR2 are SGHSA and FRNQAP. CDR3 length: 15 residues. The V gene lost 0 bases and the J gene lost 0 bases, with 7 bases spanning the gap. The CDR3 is CASSLEGGSQNTLYF. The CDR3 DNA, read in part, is TGTGCAAGCAGCTTAGAAGGGGGGAGTCAAAACACCTTGTAC.